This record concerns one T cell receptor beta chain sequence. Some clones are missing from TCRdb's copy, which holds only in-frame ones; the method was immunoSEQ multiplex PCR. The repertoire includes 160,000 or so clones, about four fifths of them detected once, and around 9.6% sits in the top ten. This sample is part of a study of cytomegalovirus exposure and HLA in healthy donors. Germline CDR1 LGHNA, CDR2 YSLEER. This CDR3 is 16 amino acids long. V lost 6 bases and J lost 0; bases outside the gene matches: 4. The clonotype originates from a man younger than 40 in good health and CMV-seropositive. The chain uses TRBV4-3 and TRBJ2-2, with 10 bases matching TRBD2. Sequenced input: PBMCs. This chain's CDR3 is CASRLGLASNTGELFF. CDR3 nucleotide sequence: TGCGCCAGCAGGTTGGGACTAGCGTCGAACACCGGGGAGCTGTTTTTT.